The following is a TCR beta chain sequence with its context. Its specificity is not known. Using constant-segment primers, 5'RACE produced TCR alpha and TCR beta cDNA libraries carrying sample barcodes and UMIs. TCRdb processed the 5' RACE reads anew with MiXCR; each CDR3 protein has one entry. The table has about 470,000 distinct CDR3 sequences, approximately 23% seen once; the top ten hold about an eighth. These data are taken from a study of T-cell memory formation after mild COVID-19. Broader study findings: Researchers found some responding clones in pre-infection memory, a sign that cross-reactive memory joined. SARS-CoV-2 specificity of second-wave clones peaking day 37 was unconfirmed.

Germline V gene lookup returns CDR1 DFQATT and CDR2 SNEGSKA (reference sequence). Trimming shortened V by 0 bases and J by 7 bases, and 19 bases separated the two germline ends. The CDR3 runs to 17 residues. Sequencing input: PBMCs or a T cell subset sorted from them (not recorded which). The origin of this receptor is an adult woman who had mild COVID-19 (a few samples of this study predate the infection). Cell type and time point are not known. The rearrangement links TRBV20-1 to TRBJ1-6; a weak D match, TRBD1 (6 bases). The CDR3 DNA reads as TGCAGTGCTAGAGATTCTCAGTGGGGGGCTCGGAATTCACCCCTCCACTTT. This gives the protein CSARDSQWGARNSPLHF.